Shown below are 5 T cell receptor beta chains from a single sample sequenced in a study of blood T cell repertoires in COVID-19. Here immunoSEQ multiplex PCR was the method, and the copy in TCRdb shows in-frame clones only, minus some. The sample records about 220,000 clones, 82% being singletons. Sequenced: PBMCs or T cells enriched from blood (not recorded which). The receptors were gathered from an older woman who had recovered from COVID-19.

CDR3 in amino acids: CASSTTSQSYEQYF. The CDR3 DNA reads as TGCGCCAGCAGCACGACTAGCCAATCCTACGAGCAGTACTTC. The chain uses TRBV5-1 and TRBJ2-7; the match to TRBD2 covers 7 bases. With 4 bases clipped from V and 1 base from J, the junction kept 5 bases outside the gene matches. The germline V gene encodes CDR1 SGHRS and CDR2 YFSETQ. The CDR3 spans 14 residues.

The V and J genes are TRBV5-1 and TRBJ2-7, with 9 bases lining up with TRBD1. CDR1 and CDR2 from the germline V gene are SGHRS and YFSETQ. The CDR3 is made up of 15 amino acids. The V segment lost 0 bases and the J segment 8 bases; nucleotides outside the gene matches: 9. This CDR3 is CASSLEGQGPGQQYF. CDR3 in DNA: TGCGCCAGCAGCTTGGAGGGACAGGGACCGGGTCAGCAGTACTTC.

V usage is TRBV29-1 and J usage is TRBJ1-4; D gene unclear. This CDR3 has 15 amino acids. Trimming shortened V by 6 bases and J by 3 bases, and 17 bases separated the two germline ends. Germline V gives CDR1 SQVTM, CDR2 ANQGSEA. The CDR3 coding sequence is TGCAGCGTGACCCTCCCCCGCAGGCCTAATGAAAAACTGTTTTTT. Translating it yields CSVTLPRRPNEKLFF.

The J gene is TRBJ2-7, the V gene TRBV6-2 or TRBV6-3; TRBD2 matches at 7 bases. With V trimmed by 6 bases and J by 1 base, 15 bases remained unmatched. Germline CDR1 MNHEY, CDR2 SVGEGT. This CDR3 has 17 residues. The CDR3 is CASSHQRRTSKSYEQYF. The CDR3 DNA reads TGTGCCAGCAGCCACCAGCGGAGGACTAGTAAATCCTACGAGCAGTACTTC.

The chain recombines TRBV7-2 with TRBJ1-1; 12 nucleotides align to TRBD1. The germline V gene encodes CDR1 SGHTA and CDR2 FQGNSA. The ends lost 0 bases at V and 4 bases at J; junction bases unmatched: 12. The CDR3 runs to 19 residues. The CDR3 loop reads CASSLAPGTGGKGGTEAFF. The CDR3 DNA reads TGTGCCAGCAGCTTAGCTCCCGGGACAGGGGGCAAAGGGGGCACTGAAGCTTTCTTT.